The clone carrying this T cell receptor beta chain was counted ten times or more. The sample comes from a study of response to subunit inactivated influenza vaccine. TCRdb re-analysed the RT-PCR reads in MiXCR, keeping a single row per CDR3 protein. The sample holds 500,000 to 600,000 distinct CDR3 sequences, under 15% seen once. The CDR3 contains 13 residues. CDR1 and CDR2 (germline): KGHDR, SFDVKD. Trimming took 4 bases from V and 4 from J, leaving 9 bases between them. This specimen was PBMCs from blood, taken 40 to 50 days after vaccination. This TCR derives from a man aged 45-65 years who received an inactivated influenza vaccine. The chain uses TRBV24-1 and TRBJ1-2; D is ambiguous. The DNA for the CDR3 is TGTGCCACCAGTGAGAGATCATTCTATGGCTACACCTTC. Translation gives CATSERSFYGYTF.